This TCR beta chain was captured by sequencing in a study of blood T cell repertoires in COVID-19. Germline CDR1 is SEHNR and CDR2 is FQNEAQ (reference sequence). This CDR3 contains 15 residues. V lost 5 bases and J lost 8; bases outside the gene matches: 13. In the original workflow: The assay estimated nucleated cells by amplifying reference gene primers. The assay was immunoSEQ multiplex PCR, and TCRdb's table has in-frame clones only and misses some. For V, J and clone size, that table is used; D and trimming come from the DNA. The repertoire has more than 250,000 clones, roughly 91% of them found once; the top ten carry 1%.

The V call is TRBV7-9, the J call TRBJ1-2; 8 bases are a match to TRBD1. This clonotype was obtained from a man between 45 and 60 years old with active or convalescent COVID-19. The sequenced sample was peripheral blood. The DNA of the CDR3 is TGTGCCAGCAGCCCCTATGGGCAGGGGGCGCAGGGCTACACCTTC. Residues: CASSPYGQGAQGYTF.